The clone carrying this T cell receptor (beta chain) is labeled medium-sized (0.01 to 0.1%). V was shortened by 0 bases and J by 1 base, with 9 bases between the two germline ends. The germline V gene has CDR1 DFQATT and CDR2 SNEGSKA (reference sequence). The CDR3 spans 14 residues. This sample is part of a study of spatial heterogeneity in lung cancer. The time point here: sample taken at primary tumor resection. Unsorted whole RNA of tumor, nontumor lung or frozen PBMC was sequenced. TCRdb reanalysed the 5' RACE reads using MiXCR and keeps one entry per CDR3 protein. The sample lists roughly 5,100 distinct CDR3 sequences, 28% occurring once.

This TCR came from a male donor with early-stage non-small cell lung cancer. The V gene is TRBV20-1, the J gene TRBJ1-1; D remains ambiguous. Sequenced here: PBMCs, sampled at surgery. The CDR3 DNA is TGCAGTGCTAGAGAGAGATCAGGGAACACTGAAGCTTTCTTT. This sequence encodes CSARERSGNTEAFF.